The 23 T cell receptor beta chains below come from one sample, sequenced in a study of radiotherapy plus CTLA-4 blockade in lung cancer. Repertoires were generated with immunoSEQ multiplex PCR, while TCRdb's copy carries only in-frame clones and drops some. The sample yields roughly 15,000 clones, 55% to 75% seen once. The material sequenced was peripheral blood, taken from a patient treated with radiotherapy plus ipilimumab. These receptor sequences come from a human donor with non-small cell lung cancer whose response to radiotherapy plus ipilimumab could not be evaluated.

This chain links TRBV7-2 with TRBJ2-2; TRBD2 matches 7 bases. V was clipped by 0 bases and J by 6 bases; unmatched bases: 10. CDR3 size: 17 residues. Germline V gives CDR1 SGHTA, CDR2 FQGNSA. The CDR3 DNA reads as TGTGCCAGCAGCTTAGCGCTTTCTGGACTAGGCGCCGGGGAGCTGTTTTTT. Translation gives CASSLALSGLGAGELFF.

In nucleotides, the CDR3 is TGCGCCAGCAGCCAAGATCACGCGGATTATCAGCCCCAGCATTTT. Translating gives CASSQDHADYQPQHF. The V gene is TRBV4-3, the J gene TRBJ1-5; D remains unclear. Germline V gene lookup returns CDR1 LGHNA and CDR2 YSLEER. The CDR3 spans 15 residues. The V end was cut by 0 bases, the J end by 5 bases, with 11 bases between.

This clone showed up just a few times. This rearrangement joins TRBV2 to TRBJ1-5, with 8 positions matching TRBD1. The CDR3 extends over 14 amino acids. The J segment lost 7 bases and the V segment lost 6 bases, leaving 8 bases of the junction unmatched. Germline assignment: CDR1 SNHLY and CDR2 FYNNEI. The CDR3 spells CASSPQGAEQPQHF. The CDR3 DNA sequence: TGTGCCAGCAGCCCCCAGGGGGCTGAGCAGCCCCAGCATTTT.

This chain uses TRBV5-4 with TRBJ1-1; a possible D gene is TRBD1 (5 bases). The V and J ends lost 4 bases and 7 bases respectively, with 14 bases between them. Germline-derived CDR1 and CDR2 are SGHNT and YYREEE (reference sequence). There are 13 residues in the CDR3. Written as DNA, the CDR3 is TGTGCCAGCAGCCTCGGGGGGACGGGTGAAGCTTTCTTT. Translated: CASSLGGTGEAFF.

This clone was seen only once. The gene calls are TRBV18 and TRBJ2-3; TRBD2 agrees at 11 bases. Germline lookup yields CDR1 KGHSH and CDR2 LQKENI. Trimming removed 2 bases from V and 3 bases from J; junction bases left unmatched: 7. This CDR3 region has 17 residues. CDR3: CASSPGLAGHLTDTQYF. CDR3 sequence (DNA): TGTGCCAGCTCACCAGGACTAGCGGGTCACCTGACAGATACGCAGTATTTT.

The count of this clone is one. This chain links TRBV7-2 with TRBJ1-1, with 9 bases identical to TRBD1. The CDR3 totals 15 residues. The germline gives CDR1 SGHTA, CDR2 FQGNSA. V lost 5 bases to trimming and J lost 4 bases; unmatched junction nucleotides: 8. The CDR3 region is CASSRGDRALTEAFF. The CDR3 region has the DNA TGTGCCAGCAGCCGAGGGGACAGGGCGCTCACTGAAGCTTTCTTT.

V and J are TRBV29-1 and TRBJ2-5, with D unclear. The tail of the sequence fits TRBJ2-7 better, so the J call may be wrong. Germline assignment: CDR1 SQVTM and CDR2 ANQGSEA. The length of the CDR3 is 13 residues. CDR3 region: CSVITVYSYEQYF. CDR3 nucleotide sequence: TGCAGCGTTATAACAGTGTACTCCTACGAGCAGTACTTC.

V and J are TRBV19 and TRBJ2-7; a weak D match, TRBD1 (6 bases). Germline-derived CDR1 and CDR2 are LNHDA and SQIVND (reference sequence). This CDR3 has 13 amino acids. Trimming took 3 bases from V and 3 from J, leaving 9 bases between them. CDR3 DNA: TGTGCCAGTAGTATCGAGGACAGCTACGAGCAGTACTTC. Translated, it gives CASSIEDSYEQYF.

The chain recombines TRBV29-1 with TRBJ1-1, with TRBD1 identical over 7 bases. This CDR3 has 13 residues. V was pared by 5 bases and J by 5 bases, with 8 bases of the junction left unmatched. The germline gives CDR1 SQVTM, CDR2 ANQGSEA. CDR3 sequence (DNA): TGCAGCGTTCGAGCTACAGGGGAAACTGAAGCTTTCTTT. The encoded protein is CSVRATGETEAFF.

The gene calls are TRBV5-8 and TRBJ1-2; D not certain. V lost 2 bases and J lost 0, with 8 bases in between. The CDR3 covers 14 residues. CDR1 is SGHTS, CDR2 YDEGEE, per germline. Written as DNA, the CDR3 is TGTGCCAGCAGCTTTTCCGGGGCTAACTATGGCTACACCTTC. Translating it yields CASSFSGANYGYTF.

The V and J genes are TRBV15 and TRBJ1-1; D gene unclear. The V gene lost 0 bases and the J gene lost 3 bases, with 5 bases spanning the gap. The V gene's germline CDR1 is LNHNV and CDR2 YYDKDF (reference sequence). The CDR3 has 13 residues. The chain's CDR3 is CATSREEDTEAFF. CDR3 DNA: TGTGCCACCAGCAGAGAGGAGGACACTGAAGCTTTCTTT.

The CDR3 DNA reads TGTGCCATACAAGCGGGGGCCCCCTACGAGCAGTACTTC. Translated, it gives CAIQAGAPYEQYF. This chain joins TRBV2 and TRBJ2-7; 8 bases align to TRBD2. The germline V gene encodes CDR1 SNHLY and CDR2 FYNNEI. The CDR3 extends over 13 amino acids. The trim removed 10 bases at V and 2 bases at J, leaving 7 bases unmatched.

The chain couples TRBV5-1 to TRBJ2-3; 9 bases match TRBD2. CDR1 is SGHRS and CDR2 is YFSETQ in the germline V gene. The ends lost 2 bases at V and 5 bases at J; junction bases unmatched: 6. CDR3 length: 15 amino acids. For the CDR3, the DNA is TGCGCCAGCAGCTTCGGCGGGGGGGCCAGAGATACGCAGTATTTT. Translation: CASSFGGGARDTQYF.

This sequence joins TRBV9 and TRBJ2-2; perhaps TRBD2 as D (6 bases). The germline gives CDR1 SGDLS, CDR2 YYNGEE. Between the trimmed V and J ends, which lost 0 bases and 1 base, there was a span of 10 bases. The CDR3 consists of 16 residues. CDR3 amino acids: CASSVDLGGNTGELFF. CDR3 in DNA: TGTGCCAGCAGCGTAGACTTGGGGGGGAACACCGGGGAGCTGTTTTTT.

The V gene is TRBV13, the J gene TRBJ2-3; 7 bases are a match to TRBD2. The CDR3 runs 16 residues. CDR1 is PRHDT, CDR2 FYEKMQ, per germline (reference sequence). Trimming cost V 5 bases and J 1 base; bases outside gene matches: 9. The CDR3 here is CASSATSAGGTDTQYF. CDR3 DNA sequence: TGTGCCAGCAGCGCCACTAGCGCGGGTGGCACAGATACGCAGTATTTT.

This clone counts as medium-sized. The genes are TRBV5-4 and TRBJ1-6; a weak D match, TRBD1 (5 bases). Germline V lookup: CDR1 SGHNT, CDR2 YYREEE (reference sequence). This CDR3 has 15 amino acids. Trimming cost V 0 bases and J 9 bases, with 13 bases left between them. The CDR3 nucleotides read TGTGCCAGCAGCTTGGAAAAGGGGCTGGGTTCACCCCTCCACTTT. The encoded protein is CASSLEKGLGSPLHF.

This clone was detected a few times. Other DNA variants within this sample encode the same CDR3. V and J are TRBV27 and TRBJ1-1; TRBD1 matches at 11 bases. CDR1 is MNHEY, CDR2 SMNVEV, per germline (reference sequence). The CDR3 has 14 amino acids. With 6 bases clipped from V and 4 bases from J, the junction kept 4 bases outside the gene matches. The CDR3 bases are TGTGCCAGCAGGGGACAGGGGGGAAGCACTGAAGCTTTCTTT. Protein sequence: CASRGQGGSTEAFF.

This clone was seen a single time. The CDR3 DNA sequence: TGTGCCTGGAGTCTAGCGGGGTGGCAAGAGACCCAGTACTTC. Translating it yields CAWSLAGWQETQYF. The V gene is TRBV30, the J gene TRBJ2-5; 9 bases agree with TRBD2. The junction had 3 bases not matched to a gene; V was cut back by 2 bases and J by 2 bases. Germline lookup yields CDR1 GTSNPN and CDR2 SVGIG (reference sequence). The CDR3 is 14 residues long.

The chain employs TRBV7-3 and TRBJ2-2; weak D call: TRBD2 (7 bases). V shed 2 bases and J shed 4 bases, with 23 bases lying between them. The CDR3 covers 19 residues. From germline, CDR1 is SGHTA and CDR2 FQGTGA. The CDR3 here is CASSLEGYGGGFGTGELFF. DNA for the CDR3: TGTGCCAGCAGCTTAGAGGGATATGGCGGGGGCTTTGGCACCGGGGAGCTGTTTTTT.

This chain uses TRBV7-2 with TRBJ2-7, with no clear D. V was clipped by 5 bases and J by 5 bases, with 13 bases between them. This CDR3 comprises 13 residues. Germline V gene data show CDR1 as SGHTA and CDR2 as FQGNSA. The CDR3 DNA follows: TGTGCCAGCAGCCCCGAGGCCGACGACGAGCAGTACTTC. Its translation: CASSPEADDEQYF.

V usage is TRBV7-9 and J usage is TRBJ1-5, with TRBD1 as a possible D gene (5 bases). Germline lookup yields CDR1 SEHNR and CDR2 FQNEAQ (reference sequence). V was shortened by 1 base and J by 3 bases, with 10 bases between the two germline ends. The CDR3 runs 15 residues. In nucleotides, the CDR3 is TGTGCCAGCAGCTTAGAAGGGGCTTTCAATCAGCCCCAGCATTTT. Its protein is CASSLEGAFNQPQHF.

The CDR3 reads CASSVTSGGSADTQYF. DNA for the CDR3: TGTGCCAGCAGCGTAACAAGCGGGGGTTCGGCGGATACGCAGTATTTT. The chain carries TRBV9 and TRBJ2-3; 8 bases map to TRBD2. The CDR3 runs 16 residues. In germline, CDR1 is SGDLS, CDR2 YYNGEE. V shed 1 base and J 6 bases; nucleotides not matched to a gene: 10.

The chain couples TRBV11-2 to TRBJ2-1; no clear D. This CDR3 contains 13 residues. V was cut by 5 bases and J by 4 bases, with 9 bases left in between. The germline V gene encodes CDR1 SGHAT and CDR2 FQNNGV. CDR3 sequence reads: CASSVTRYNEQFF. The CDR3 region has the DNA TGTGCCAGCAGCGTCACGAGGTACAATGAGCAGTTCTTC.